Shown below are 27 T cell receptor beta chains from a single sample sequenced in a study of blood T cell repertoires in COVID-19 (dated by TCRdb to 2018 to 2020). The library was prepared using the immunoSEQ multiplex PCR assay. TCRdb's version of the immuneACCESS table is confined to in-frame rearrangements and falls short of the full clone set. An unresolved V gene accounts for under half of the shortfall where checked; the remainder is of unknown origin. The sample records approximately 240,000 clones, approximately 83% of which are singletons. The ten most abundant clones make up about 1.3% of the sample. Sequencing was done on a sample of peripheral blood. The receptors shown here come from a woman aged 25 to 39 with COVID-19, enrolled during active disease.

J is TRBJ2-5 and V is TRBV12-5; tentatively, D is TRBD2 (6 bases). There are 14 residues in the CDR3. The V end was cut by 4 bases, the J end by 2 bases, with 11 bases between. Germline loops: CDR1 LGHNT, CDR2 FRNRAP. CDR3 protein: CASGCDGTQETQYF. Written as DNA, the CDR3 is TGTGCTAGTGGTTGCGACGGGACTCAAGAGACCCAGTACTTC.

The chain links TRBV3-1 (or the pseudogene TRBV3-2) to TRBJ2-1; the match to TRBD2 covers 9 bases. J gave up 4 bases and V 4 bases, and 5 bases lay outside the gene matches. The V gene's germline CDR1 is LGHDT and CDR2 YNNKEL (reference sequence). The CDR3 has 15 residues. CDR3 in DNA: TGTGCCAGCAGCCTGGGGCTAGCGGGGTACAATGAGCAGTTCTTC. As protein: CASSLGLAGYNEQFF.

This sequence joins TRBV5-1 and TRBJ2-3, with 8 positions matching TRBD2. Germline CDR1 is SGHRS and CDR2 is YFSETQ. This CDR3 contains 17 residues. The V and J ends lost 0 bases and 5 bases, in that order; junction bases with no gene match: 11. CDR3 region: CASSLGIAGRLGDTQYF. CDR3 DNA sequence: TGCGCCAGCAGCTTGGGGATAGCGGGGCGGCTGGGAGATACGCAGTATTTT.

The CDR3 sequence is CASSLGMNRGNTIYF. The CDR3 DNA sequence: TGTGCCAGCAGCTTAGGGATGAACAGAGGAAACACCATATATTTT. The gene calls are TRBV7-9 and TRBJ1-3; D ambiguous. The CDR3 is made up of 15 amino acids. Trimming left V 1 base short and J 4 bases short, with 11 bases between. Germline loops: CDR1 SEHNR, CDR2 FQNEAQ (reference sequence).

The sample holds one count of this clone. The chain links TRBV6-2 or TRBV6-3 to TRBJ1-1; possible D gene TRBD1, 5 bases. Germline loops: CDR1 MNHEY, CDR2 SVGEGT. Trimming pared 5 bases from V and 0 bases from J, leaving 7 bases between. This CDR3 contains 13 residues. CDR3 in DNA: TGTGCCAGCAGTCAGGGTCTGAACACTGAAGCTTTCTTT. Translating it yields CASSQGLNTEAFF.

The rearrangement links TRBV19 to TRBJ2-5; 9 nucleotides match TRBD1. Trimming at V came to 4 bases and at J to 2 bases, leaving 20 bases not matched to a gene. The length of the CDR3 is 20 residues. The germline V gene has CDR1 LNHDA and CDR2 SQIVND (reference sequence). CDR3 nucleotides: TGTGCCAGTAGTAGTACCCGGGACAGGGACAAACAATACTCGCAAGAGACCCAGTACTTC. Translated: CASSSTRDRDKQYSQETQYF.

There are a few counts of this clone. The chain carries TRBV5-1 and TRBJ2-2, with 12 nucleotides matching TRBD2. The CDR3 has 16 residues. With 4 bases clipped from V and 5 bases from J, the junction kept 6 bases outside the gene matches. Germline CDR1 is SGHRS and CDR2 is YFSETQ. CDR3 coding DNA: TGCGCCAGCAGCCATACTAGCGGGAGGAGGACCGGGGAGCTGTTTTTT. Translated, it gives CASSHTSGRRTGELFF.

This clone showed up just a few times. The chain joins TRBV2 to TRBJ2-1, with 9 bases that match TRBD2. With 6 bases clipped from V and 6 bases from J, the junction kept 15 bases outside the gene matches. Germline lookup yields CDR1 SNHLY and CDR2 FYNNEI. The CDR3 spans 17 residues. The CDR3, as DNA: TGTGCCAGCAGCGCAAGGACTAGCGACACATGGTCCAATGAGCAGTTCTTC. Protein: CASSARTSDTWSNEQFF.

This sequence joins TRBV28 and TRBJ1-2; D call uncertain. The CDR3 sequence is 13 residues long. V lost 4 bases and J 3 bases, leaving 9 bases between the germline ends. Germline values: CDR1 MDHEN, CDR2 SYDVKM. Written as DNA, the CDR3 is TGTGCCAGCAGTTCTAAACCTTACTATGGCTACACCTTC. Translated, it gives CASSSKPYYGYTF.

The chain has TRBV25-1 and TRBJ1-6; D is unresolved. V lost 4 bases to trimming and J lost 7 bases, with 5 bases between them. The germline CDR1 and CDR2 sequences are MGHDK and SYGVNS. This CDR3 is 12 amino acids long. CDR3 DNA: TGTGCCAGCAGTGTCGGGAATTCACCCCTCCACTTT. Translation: CASSVGNSPLHF.

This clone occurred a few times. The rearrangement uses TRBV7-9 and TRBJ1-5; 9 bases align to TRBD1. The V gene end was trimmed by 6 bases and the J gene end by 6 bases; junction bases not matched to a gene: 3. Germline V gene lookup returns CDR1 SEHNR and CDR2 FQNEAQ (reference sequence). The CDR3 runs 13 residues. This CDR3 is CASSSTGGQPQHF. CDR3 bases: TGTGCCAGCAGTTCGACAGGGGGTCAGCCCCAGCATTTT.

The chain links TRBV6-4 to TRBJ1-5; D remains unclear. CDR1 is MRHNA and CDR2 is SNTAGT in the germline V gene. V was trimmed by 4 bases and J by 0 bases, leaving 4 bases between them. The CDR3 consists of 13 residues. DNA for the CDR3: TGTGCCAGCAGTGTTAATAGCAATCAGCCCCAGCATTTT. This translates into CASSVNSNQPQHF.

The chain's CDR3 is CASSQGQEGLAGVETQYF. CDR3 sequence (DNA): TGTGCCAGCAGCCAAGGGCAGGAAGGACTAGCGGGAGTTGAGACCCAGTACTTC. The chain links TRBV3-1 (or the pseudogene TRBV3-2) to TRBJ2-5, with TRBD2 matching over 13 bases. V was pared by 1 base and J by 5 bases, with 10 bases of the junction left unmatched. This CDR3 comprises 18 residues. CDR1 and CDR2 (germline): LGHDT, YNNKEL (reference sequence).

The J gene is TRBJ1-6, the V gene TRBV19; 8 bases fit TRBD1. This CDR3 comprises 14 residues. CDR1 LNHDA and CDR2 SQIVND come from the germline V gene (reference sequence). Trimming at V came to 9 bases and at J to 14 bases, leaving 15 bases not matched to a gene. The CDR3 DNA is TGTGCCAGATCGCACCGGGACAGGACTTTCGCCCTCCACTTT. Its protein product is CARSHRDRTFALHF. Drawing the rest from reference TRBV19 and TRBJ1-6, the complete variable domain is DGGITQSPKYLFRKEGQNVTLSCEQNLNHDAMYWYRQDPGQGLRLIYYSQIVNDFQKGDIAEGYSVSREKKESFPLTVTSAQKNPTAFYLCARSHRDRTFALHFGNGTRLTVT.

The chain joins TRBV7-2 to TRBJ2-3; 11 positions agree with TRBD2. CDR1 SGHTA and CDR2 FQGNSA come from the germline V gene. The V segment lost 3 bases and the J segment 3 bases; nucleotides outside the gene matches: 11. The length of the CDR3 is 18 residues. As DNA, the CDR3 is TGTGCCAGCAGCTTTCGGCTAGCGGGAGGAACAGGGACAGATACGCAGTATTTT. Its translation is CASSFRLAGGTGTDTQYF.

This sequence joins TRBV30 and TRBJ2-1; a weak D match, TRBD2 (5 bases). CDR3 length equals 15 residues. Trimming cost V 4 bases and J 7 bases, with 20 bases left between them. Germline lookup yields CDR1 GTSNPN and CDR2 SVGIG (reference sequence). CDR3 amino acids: CAWNPRASRTNEQFF. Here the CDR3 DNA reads TGTGCCTGGAACCCTCGGGCTAGCCGAACTAATGAGCAGTTCTTC. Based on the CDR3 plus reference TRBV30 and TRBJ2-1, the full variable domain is SQTIHQWPATLVQPVGSPLSLECTVEGTSNPNLYWYRQAAGRGLQLLFYSVGIGQISSEVPQNLSASRPQDRQFILSSKKLLLSDSGFYLCAWNPRASRTNEQFFGPGTRLTVL.

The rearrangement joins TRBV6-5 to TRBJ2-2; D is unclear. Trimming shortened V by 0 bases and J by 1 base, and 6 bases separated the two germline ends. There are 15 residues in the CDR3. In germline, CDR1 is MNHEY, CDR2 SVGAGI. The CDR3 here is CASSYSRLNTGELFF. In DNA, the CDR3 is TGTGCCAGCAGTTACTCAAGACTGAACACCGGGGAGCTGTTTTTT.

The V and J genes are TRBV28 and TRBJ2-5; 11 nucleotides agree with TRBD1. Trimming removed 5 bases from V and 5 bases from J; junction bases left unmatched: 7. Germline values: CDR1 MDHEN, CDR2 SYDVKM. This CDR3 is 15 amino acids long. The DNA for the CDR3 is TGTGCCAGCAGTGCTCCCGGGACAGGGGGGGAGACCCAGTACTTC. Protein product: CASSAPGTGGETQYF.

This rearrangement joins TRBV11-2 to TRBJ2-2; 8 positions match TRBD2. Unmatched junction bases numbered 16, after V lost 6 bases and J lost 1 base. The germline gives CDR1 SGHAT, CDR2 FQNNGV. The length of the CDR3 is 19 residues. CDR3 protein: CASSPAHGSGILNTGELFF. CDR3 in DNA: TGTGCCAGCAGTCCTGCGCACGGTAGCGGGATATTGAACACCGGGGAGCTGTTTTTT.

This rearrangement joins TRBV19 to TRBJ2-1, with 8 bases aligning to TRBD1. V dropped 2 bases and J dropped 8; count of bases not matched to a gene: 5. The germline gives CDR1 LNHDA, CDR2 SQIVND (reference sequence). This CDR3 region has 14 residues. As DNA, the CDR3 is TGTGCCAGTAGTATAAGGACAGGGTACGATGAGCAGTTCTTC. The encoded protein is CASSIRTGYDEQFF.

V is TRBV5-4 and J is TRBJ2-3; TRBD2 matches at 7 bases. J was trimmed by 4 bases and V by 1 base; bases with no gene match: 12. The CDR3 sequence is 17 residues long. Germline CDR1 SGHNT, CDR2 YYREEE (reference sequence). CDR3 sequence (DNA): TGTGCCAGCAGCTTGTTTCGGGGGACTACCCCGCCAGATACGCAGTATTTT. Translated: CASSLFRGTTPPDTQYF.

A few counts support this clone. Here the CDR3 reads CASSQDSGGRQPQHF. For the CDR3, the DNA is TGCGCCAGCAGCCAAGATAGCGGAGGACGCCAGCCCCAGCATTTT. The chain is built from TRBV4-1 and TRBJ1-5; the D is unclear. Germline V gene data show CDR1 as MGHRA and CDR2 as YSYEKL. V shed 0 bases and J shed 7 bases, with 13 bases lying between them. The CDR3 has 15 residues.

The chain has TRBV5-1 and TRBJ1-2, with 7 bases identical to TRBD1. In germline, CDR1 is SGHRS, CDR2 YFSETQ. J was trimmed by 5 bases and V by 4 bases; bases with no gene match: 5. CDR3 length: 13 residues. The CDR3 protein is CASSPDRIYGYTF. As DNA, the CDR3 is TGCGCCAGCAGCCCGGACAGGATTTATGGCTACACCTTC.

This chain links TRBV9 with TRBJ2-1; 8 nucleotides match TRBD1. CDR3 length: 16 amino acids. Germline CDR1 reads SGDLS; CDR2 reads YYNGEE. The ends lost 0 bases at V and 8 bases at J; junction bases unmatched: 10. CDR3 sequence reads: CASSVEDRGLIYEQFF. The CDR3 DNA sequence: TGTGCCAGCAGCGTAGAAGACAGGGGCCTAATCTATGAGCAGTTCTTC.

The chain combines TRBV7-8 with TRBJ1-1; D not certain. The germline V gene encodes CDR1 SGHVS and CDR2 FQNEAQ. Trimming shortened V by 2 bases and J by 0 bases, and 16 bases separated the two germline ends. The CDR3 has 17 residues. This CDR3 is CASSLLLIWSLNTEAFF. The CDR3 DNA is TGTGCCAGCAGCTTACTTCTTATATGGAGTTTGAACACTGAAGCTTTCTTT.

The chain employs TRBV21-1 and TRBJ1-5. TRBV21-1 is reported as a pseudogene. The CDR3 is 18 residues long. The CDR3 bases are TGTGCCAGCAGTACCGGGTACCGGGAGGTGTATAGCAATCAGCCCCAGCATTTT. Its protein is CASSTGYREVYSNQPQHF.

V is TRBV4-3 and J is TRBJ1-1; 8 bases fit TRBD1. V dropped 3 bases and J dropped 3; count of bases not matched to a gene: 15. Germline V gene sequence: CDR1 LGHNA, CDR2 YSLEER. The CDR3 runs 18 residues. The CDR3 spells CASSQSIGQGAFDTEAFF. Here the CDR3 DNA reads TGCGCCAGCAGCCAGTCAATAGGGCAGGGGGCTTTCGACACTGAAGCTTTCTTT.